The 25 T cell receptor beta chains in this list originate from one sample, sequenced in a study of shared clonotypes between healthy human individuals. Clones were sequenced by immunoSEQ multiplex PCR, and TCRdb holds only the in-frame ones, with some missing. The sample lists some 2.4 million clones, 93% occurring once. The source material was naive CD4+ T cells from PBMCs. As for subset: CD45RA+ positively selected. Receptors were obtained from a young man in good health. Some clones in this sample may be carry-over from other donors' samples.

As regards this clone: This specimen includes other DNA sequences encoding the same CDR3. The genes are TRBV28 and TRBJ1-4; 7 nucleotides align to TRBD1. Germline CDR1 MDHEN, CDR2 SYDVKM. The CDR3 has 14 amino acids. V dropped 6 bases and J dropped 2; count of bases not matched to a gene: 3. CDR3 DNA: TGTGCCAGCAGCCAGGGGGGCACTAATGAAAAACTGTTTTTT. It encodes CASSQGGTNEKLFF.

This chain connects TRBV4-3 to TRBJ2-1, with 9 positions matching TRBD2. CDR3 length: 17 residues. Looked up from germline, CDR1 is LGHNA and CDR2 is YSLEER. J gave up 4 bases and V 1 base, and 8 bases lay outside the gene matches. This CDR3 is CASSQGGGLAGYNEQFF. Written as DNA, the CDR3 is TGCGCCAGCAGCCAAGGAGGAGGTCTAGCGGGGTACAATGAGCAGTTCTTC.

Points on this clone: The sample holds other DNA sequences that translate to the same CDR3. The chain couples TRBV30 to TRBJ1-5, with D perhaps TRBD1 (6 bases). The CDR3 sequence is 15 residues long. Germline-derived CDR1 and CDR2 are GTSNPN and SVGIG (reference sequence). The V and J ends lost 1 base and 1 base respectively, with 11 bases between them. The chain's CDR3 is CAWSGGQGSNQPQHF. The CDR3 nucleotides are TGTGCCTGGAGTGGGGGGCAGGGAAGCAATCAGCCCCAGCATTTT.

The chain is built from TRBV5-4 and TRBJ1-1; D might be TRBD1 (5 bases). The germline gives CDR1 SGHNT, CDR2 YYREEE (reference sequence). There are 13 residues in the CDR3. V shed 8 bases and J shed 1 base, with 12 bases lying between them. CDR3 coding DNA: TGTGCCAGGGGAAGGGGCGGGAACACTGAAGCTTTCTTT. It is translated as CARGRGGNTEAFF.

In this sample, this clone turned up once. The V gene is TRBV7-8, the J gene TRBJ1-3, with no clear D. The ends were cut back, 1 base at V and 0 bases at J, with 10 bases in the middle. CDR3 length: 16 residues. Germline CDR1 and CDR2: SGHVS and FQNEAQ. Here the CDR3 DNA reads TGTGCCAGCAGCTTAGGGGCCGGCGTCTCTGGAAACACCATATATTTT. This sequence encodes CASSLGAGVSGNTIYF.

The chain recombines TRBV18 with TRBJ1-1; D remains ambiguous. Between the trimmed V and J ends, which lost 0 bases and 3 bases, there was a span of 8 bases. CDR3 length: 14 amino acids. Looked up from germline, CDR1 is KGHSH and CDR2 is LQKENI. The CDR3 DNA reads as TGTGCCAGCTCACCACCGTGGCCTGACACTGAAGCTTTCTTT. It translates to CASSPPWPDTEAFF.

The rearrangement joins TRBV28 to TRBJ2-7; TRBD1 aligns across 7 bases. The germline V gene has CDR1 MDHEN and CDR2 SYDVKM. The CDR3 runs to 15 residues. V dropped 2 bases and J dropped 1; count of bases not matched to a gene: 5. The CDR3 DNA is TGTGCCAGCAGTTTAGGGACAGACGATTCCTACGAGCAGTACTTC. This gives the protein CASSLGTDDSYEQYF.

The chain has TRBV29-1 and TRBJ2-1, with TRBD2 matching 9 bases. This CDR3 is 15 amino acids long. Losses at the gene ends were 7 bases for V and 0 bases for J; bases not matched to a gene: 7. CDR1 SQVTM and CDR2 ANQGSEA come from the germline V gene. The CDR3 DNA is TGCAGCGCAGACAGAGCGGGAGGCTCCTACAATGAGCAGTTCTTC. Translating gives CSADRAGGSYNEQFF.

The chain combines TRBV5-5 with TRBJ1-1; D not certain. CDR3 length equals 14 residues. Germline values: CDR1 SGHKS, CDR2 YYEKEE (reference sequence). The V gene lost 1 base and the J gene lost 8 bases, with 15 bases spanning the gap. The CDR3 spells CASSLWLQSIEAFF. CDR3 coding DNA: TGTGCCAGCAGCTTGTGGCTACAGTCCATAGAAGCTTTCTTT.

V gene TRBV2 combines with J gene TRBJ1-5; D unclear. This CDR3 spans 12 amino acids. Germline V CDR1 and CDR2: SNHLY, FYNNEI. With 6 bases removed from V and 5 bases from J, the gap between germline ends came to 8 bases. The CDR3: CASRGDYQPQHF. CDR3 bases: TGTGCCAGCAGGGGTGATTATCAGCCCCAGCATTTT.

This clone came up once. Additional DNA sequences in this sample encode the identical CDR3. J is TRBJ1-3 and V is TRBV5-1, with D uncertain. CDR1 and CDR2 (germline): SGHRS, YFSETQ. With 2 bases removed from V and 1 base from J, the gap between germline ends came to 7 bases. There are 14 residues in the CDR3. The chain's CDR3 is CASSFGDSGNTIYF. CDR3 nucleotide sequence: TGCGCCAGCAGCTTCGGGGATTCTGGAAACACCATATATTTT. The variable domain in full, completed from reference TRBV5-1 and TRBJ1-3, reads KAGVTQTPRYLIKTRGQQVTLSCSPISGHRSVSWYQQTPGQGLQFLFEYFSETQRNKGNFPGRFSGRQFSNSRSEMNVSTLELGDSALYLCASSFGDSGNTIYFGEGSWLTVV.

This rearrangement joins TRBV27 to TRBJ2-5; TRBD2 agrees at 8 bases. CDR3 length: 14 amino acids. The V gene end was trimmed by 3 bases and the J gene end by 4 bases; junction bases not matched to a gene: 4. Germline CDR1 is MNHEY and CDR2 is SMNVEV (reference sequence). The CDR3 is CASSFRGRLETQYF. CDR3 bases: TGTGCCAGCAGTTTCCGCGGGAGGTTAGAGACCCAGTACTTC.

This clone was seen only once. The chain combines TRBV28 with TRBJ2-1, with 7 bases lining up with TRBD1. The CDR3 runs 13 residues. Germline V CDR1 and CDR2: MDHEN, SYDVKM. After removal of 3 bases from V and 6 bases from J, the junction contained 2 bases not matched to a gene. CDR3 DNA sequence: TGTGCCAGCAGTTTGCGACAGGGCAATGAGCAGTTCTTC. Protein product: CASSLRQGNEQFF.

The count of this clone is one. The J gene is TRBJ2-3, the V gene TRBV6-4; TRBD2 is a possible D gene (6 bases). Germline lookup yields CDR1 MRHNA and CDR2 SNTAGT. Trimming stripped 3 bases from V and 5 bases from J, with 18 bases between. This CDR3 is built from 16 residues. This CDR3 is CASSENAVAGGDTQYF. CDR3 nucleotide sequence: TGTGCCAGCAGTGAAAATGCGGTAGCCGGGGGAGATACGCAGTATTTT.

CDR3 in amino acids: CASSDPDRASTDTQYF. The CDR3 nucleotides read TGTGCCAGCAGTGACCCTGACAGGGCCAGCACAGATACGCAGTATTTT. The gene calls are TRBV6-4 and TRBJ2-3, with TRBD1 matching over 7 bases. The V gene's germline CDR1 is MRHNA and CDR2 SNTAGT. The CDR3 is 16 amino acids. V lost 2 bases, J lost 0 bases, and 5 bases stayed unmatched.

This clone was counted a single time. V usage is TRBV29-1 and J usage is TRBJ2-5; D remains unclear. V was pared by 7 bases and J by 5 bases, with 17 bases between. Per the germline V gene, CDR1 is SQVTM and CDR2 is ANQGSEA. The CDR3 is 13 residues long. The CDR3 protein is CSATDTTQETQYF. The DNA for the CDR3 is TGCAGCGCAACCGACACCACACAGGAGACCCAGTACTTC.

Comment on this clone: Other DNA sequences within the sample encode an identical CDR3. The chain combines TRBV29-1 with TRBJ2-7; D is uncertain. This CDR3 has 10 amino acids. V lost 6 bases and J 3 bases, leaving 6 bases between the germline ends. Germline V lookup: CDR1 SQVTM, CDR2 ANQGSEA. In DNA, the CDR3 is TGCAGCGTCGTATTCTACGAGCAGTACTTC. Translation gives CSVVFYEQYF.

CDR3 DNA sequence: TGTGCCAGCAGCCCTAGATGGGCTGGGGAAGCCTACAATGAGCAGTTCTTC. As protein: CASSPRWAGEAYNEQFF. This sequence joins TRBV11-2 and TRBJ2-1; D remains ambiguous. The germline V and J ends were trimmed by 5 bases and 2 bases, with 19 bases remaining between them. The germline gives CDR1 SGHAT, CDR2 FQNNGV. This CDR3 is 17 amino acids long.

The CDR3 nucleotides read TGTGCCAGCAGCCCTATTCACAGGGACGAAAAACTGTTTTTT. Residues: CASSPIHRDEKLFF. The chain carries TRBV28 and TRBJ1-4, with D possibly matching TRBD1 (6 bases). CDR3 length: 14 amino acids. V lost 6 bases, J lost 8 bases, and 16 bases lay in between. The germline V gene encodes CDR1 MDHEN and CDR2 SYDVKM.

Only one count was recorded for this clone. This chain connects TRBV7-2 to TRBJ2-3, with no clear D. The V and J ends lost 5 bases and 2 bases respectively, with 8 bases between them. The CDR3 has 13 residues. Per germline, CDR1 SGHTA and CDR2 FQGNSA. The DNA of the CDR3 is TGTGCCAGCAGCCTCGAAATCACAGATACGCAGTATTTT. Residues: CASSLEITDTQYF.

The count of this clone is one. The chain employs TRBV29-1 and TRBJ1-2; no clear D gene. Germline V lookup: CDR1 SQVTM, CDR2 ANQGSEA. The V end lost 0 bases, the J end lost 2 bases, and 10 bases lay between the germline ends. The CDR3 is made up of 14 amino acids. CDR3: CSVEDLEGNYGYTF. CDR3 in DNA: TGCAGCGTTGAAGATCTTGAGGGAAACTATGGCTACACCTTC.

The chain joins TRBV5-8 to TRBJ2-2; 9 bases fit TRBD2. The CDR3 length is 15 residues. V shed 4 bases, J shed 7 bases, and the junction held 8 bases outside the gene matches. Germline loops: CDR1 SGHTS, CDR2 YDEGEE. The CDR3 region is CASSQRTSALGELFF. CDR3 DNA: TGTGCCAGCAGCCAACGGACTAGCGCCCTCGGGGAGCTGTTTTTT.

V is TRBV6-6 and J is TRBJ1-5; 11 bases align to TRBD1. The CDR3 is 16 amino acids. Germline V gene data show CDR1 as MNHNY and CDR2 as SVGAGI (reference sequence). Trimming cost V 1 base and J 4 bases; bases outside gene matches: 3. The chain's CDR3 is CASSYYRDRGNQPQHF. CDR3 nucleotide sequence: TGTGCCAGCAGTTACTACCGGGACAGGGGGAATCAGCCCCAGCATTTT.

This clone showed up just once. This sequence joins TRBV30 and TRBJ1-5; D call uncertain. The CDR3 consists of 13 residues. V was trimmed by 0 bases and J by 4 bases, leaving 7 bases between them. CDR1 and CDR2 from the germline V gene are GTSNPN and SVGIG (reference sequence). The CDR3 DNA reads TGTGCCTGGAGTGTAGACCTTAATCAGCCCCAGCATTTT. This codes for CAWSVDLNQPQHF.

The chain is built from TRBV6-1 and TRBJ1-2; TRBD1 might be the D (6 bases). Between the trimmed V and J ends, which lost 7 bases and 3 bases, there was a span of 12 bases. This CDR3 region has 13 residues. In germline, CDR1 is MNHNS, CDR2 SASEGT. CDR3 amino acids: CASTAGVDYGYTF. CDR3 nucleotides: TGTGCCAGCACCGCAGGGGTTGACTATGGCTACACCTTC.